The 32 T cell receptor beta chains below were found in one sample sequenced in a study of PD-L1 blockade in urothelial cancer. TCRdb's table, derived via immunoSEQ multiplex PCR, lists solely in-frame clones and lacks some. Among approximately 37,000 clones listed, 80% to 90% were seen once. Here the sequenced sample was PBMCs, taken around atezolizumab (anti-PD-L1) treatment. These receptors originate from a man in his sixties with urothelial cancer.

This clone was observed a few times. The chain employs TRBV4-1 and TRBJ1-2, with a tentative D call TRBD1 (5 bases). Per germline, CDR1 MGHRA and CDR2 YSYEKL. The CDR3 has 15 residues. V lost 0 bases and J lost 8, with 16 bases in between. CDR3 sequence: CASSQDQGLDYGYTF. The CDR3 coding sequence is TGCGCCAGCAGCCAAGATCAGGGACTGGATTACGGCTACACCTTC.

The chain joins TRBV7-9 to TRBJ1-5; perhaps TRBD1 as D (5 bases). Trimming removed 1 base from V and 6 bases from J, with 10 bases in between. CDR1 and CDR2 (germline): SEHNR, FQNEAQ (reference sequence). The CDR3 loop spans 14 amino acids. CDR3 in DNA: TGTGCCAGCAGCTTAGATGGGGGGAGTCAGCCCCAGCATTTT. It encodes CASSLDGGSQPQHF.

The rearrangement joins TRBV4-2 to TRBJ2-2, with D hard to call. V lost 4 bases, J lost 5 bases, and 11 bases lay in between. The CDR3 totals 14 residues. Germline CDR1 is LGHNA and CDR2 is YNFKEQ. Written as DNA, the CDR3 is TGTGCCAGCAGCCGCTCGACTGGGACCGGGGAGCTGTTTTTT. It yields the protein CASSRSTGTGELFF.

Only a few counts were recorded for this clone. The CDR3 is CASSWEAGSTDTQYF. In nucleotides, the CDR3 is TGTGCCAGTAGTTGGGAGGCGGGGAGCACAGATACGCAGTATTTT. This chain links TRBV19 with TRBJ2-3; TRBD2 might be the D (6 bases). Germline values: CDR1 LNHDA, CDR2 SQIVND (reference sequence). Deletions cut 5 bases from V and 0 bases from J, with 12 bases between. This CDR3 comprises 15 residues.

The chain uses TRBV7-2 and TRBJ2-7, with TRBD1 matching over 7 bases. The CDR3 spans 14 residues. Germline V gene sequence: CDR1 SGHTA, CDR2 FQGNSA. V dropped 3 bases and J dropped 4; count of bases not matched to a gene: 6. The CDR3 DNA follows: TGTGCCAGCAGCTTGACAGGGAATACGTACGAGCAGTACTTC. It specifies CASSLTGNTYEQYF.

This chain links TRBV29-1 with TRBJ2-3; D may be TRBD1 (6 bases). With 1 base removed from V and 0 bases from J, the gap between germline ends came to 14 bases. Germline loops: CDR1 SQVTM, CDR2 ANQGSEA. The CDR3 extends over 16 amino acids. The CDR3: CSVEVRVDRSTDTQYF. The DNA of the CDR3 is TGCAGCGTTGAAGTTCGGGTAGACAGGAGCACAGATACGCAGTATTTT.

V is TRBV7-9 and J is TRBJ2-1; 11 bases agree with TRBD2. Germline-derived CDR1 and CDR2 are SEHNR and FQNEAQ (reference sequence). The V gene end was trimmed by 5 bases and the J gene end by 4 bases; junction bases not matched to a gene: 4. The length of the CDR3 is 15 residues. The CDR3 DNA follows: TGTGCCAGCAGCGGGGGACTAGCGGAATACAATGAGCAGTTCTTC. Residues: CASSGGLAEYNEQFF. The variable domain in full, with the rest retrieved from reference TRBV7-9 and TRBJ2-1, is DTGVSQNPRHKITKRGQNVTFRCDPISEHNRLYWYRQTLGQGPEFLTYFQNEAQLEKSRLLSDRFSAERPKGSFSTLEIQRTEQGDSAMYLCASSGGLAEYNEQFFGPGTRLTVL.

This clone was seen a single time. The J gene is TRBJ1-5, the V gene TRBV28, with 7 nucleotides matching TRBD1. V shed 4 bases and J 11 bases; nucleotides not matched to a gene: 14. Germline CDR1 MDHEN, CDR2 SYDVKM. The CDR3 consists of 15 residues. Written as DNA, the CDR3 is TGTGCCAGCAGTTCGGGACAGCACCTTGGGGGAGCCCAGCATTTT. Protein product: CASSSGQHLGGAQHF.

The rearrangement links TRBV15 to TRBJ2-7, with 8 bases aligning to TRBD2. There are 16 residues in the CDR3. The germline V gene encodes CDR1 LNHNV and CDR2 YYDKDF (reference sequence). V shed 3 bases, J shed 4 bases, and the junction held 11 bases outside the gene matches. CDR3 residues: CATSRGSSGSWYEQYF. In nucleotides, the CDR3 is TGTGCCACCAGCAGGGGCTCGAGCGGGAGTTGGTACGAGCAGTACTTC.

For the CDR3, the DNA is TGTGCCACCGGAACAGGGGGACAGAGCAATCAGCCCCAGCATTTT. Protein product: CATGTGGQSNQPQHF. This sequence joins TRBV15 and TRBJ1-5; 8 nucleotides line up with TRBD1. Per the germline V gene, CDR1 is LNHNV and CDR2 is YYDKDF (reference sequence). The CDR3 sequence is 15 residues long. V dropped 8 bases and J dropped 1; count of bases not matched to a gene: 7. Complete variable domain (other parts from reference TRBV15 and TRBJ1-5): DAMVIQNPRYQVTQFGKPVTLSCSQTLNHNVMYWYQQKSSQAPKLLFHYYDKDFNNEADTPDNFQSRRPNTSFCFLDIRSPGLGDTAMYLCATGTGGQSNQPQHFGDGTRLSIL.

V and J are TRBV4-1 and TRBJ1-1; TRBD1 might be the D (5 bases). The germline CDR1 and CDR2 sequences are MGHRA and YSYEKL. This CDR3 is built from 14 residues. V was shortened by 6 bases and J by 3 bases, with 14 bases between the two germline ends. The CDR3: CASRSQGSHTEAFF. CDR3 nucleotide sequence: TGCGCCAGCAGATCTCAGGGTTCGCACACTGAAGCTTTCTTT.

The rearrangement links TRBV28 to TRBJ2-7, with D hard to call. Trimming stripped 7 bases from V and 0 bases from J, with 13 bases between. Germline V gene sequence: CDR1 MDHEN, CDR2 SYDVKM. The CDR3 extends over 14 amino acids. The CDR3 here is CASIPAGTSYEQYF. For the CDR3, the DNA is TGTGCCAGCATCCCCGCCGGTACCTCCTACGAGCAGTACTTC.

The chain employs TRBV7-9 and TRBJ2-7, with 7 nucleotides matching TRBD2. Germline V gene lookup returns CDR1 SEHNR and CDR2 FQNEAQ (reference sequence). The V segment lost 4 bases and the J segment 6 bases; nucleotides outside the gene matches: 6. The CDR3 loop spans 13 amino acids. In DNA, the CDR3 is TGTGCCAGCAGCTCCTACCCGGGAGGCGAGCAGTACTTC. This gives the protein CASSSYPGGEQYF.

This chain joins TRBV14 and TRBJ2-1, with 8 bases aligning to TRBD1. The trim removed 4 bases at V and 7 bases at J, leaving 9 bases unmatched. Germline V gene lookup returns CDR1 SGHDN and CDR2 FVKESK. CDR3 length equals 15 residues. The CDR3 reads CASSLGQGRRNEQFF. CDR3 DNA: TGTGCCAGCAGCCTTGGACAGGGTCGACGGAATGAGCAGTTCTTC.

This chain uses TRBV2 with TRBJ2-5, with 8 bases lining up with TRBD1. CDR1 and CDR2 from the germline V gene are SNHLY and FYNNEI. The CDR3 loop spans 12 amino acids. Losses at the gene ends were 6 bases for V and 3 bases for J; bases not matched to a gene: 0. CDR3 sequence reads: CASRDREETQYF. CDR3 coding DNA: TGTGCCAGCAGGGACAGGGAAGAGACCCAGTACTTC.

V usage is TRBV15 and J usage is TRBJ1-4, with 9 nucleotides matching TRBD1. The V gene's germline CDR1 is LNHNV and CDR2 YYDKDF (reference sequence). The CDR3 consists of 13 residues. The trim removed 3 bases at V and 7 bases at J, leaving 0 bases unmatched. The CDR3 is CATSRDRGEKLFF. The CDR3 bases are TGTGCCACCAGCAGGGACAGGGGTGAAAAACTGTTTTTT.

The rearrangement uses TRBV19 and TRBJ2-2, with 10 bases aligning to TRBD1. Trimming took 4 bases from V and 6 from J; bases not matched to a gene: 14. This CDR3 is 18 amino acids long. CDR1 LNHDA and CDR2 SQIVND come from the germline V gene (reference sequence). CDR3 in DNA: TGTGCCAGTAGTACCGCCCGGGACAGGGGTATCAAGGCCGGGGAGCTGTTTTTT. Its translation is CASSTARDRGIKAGELFF.

The chain combines TRBV5-8 with TRBJ1-2, with D possibly matching TRBD1 (5 bases). Per germline, CDR1 SGHTS and CDR2 YDEGEE. CDR3 length: 16 residues. Trimming removed 0 bases from V and 6 bases from J, with 18 bases in between. This CDR3 is CASSLAPVLGHDGYTF. The DNA of the CDR3 is TGTGCCAGCAGCTTGGCGCCGGTGCTAGGACACGATGGCTACACCTTC.

This chain links TRBV6-6 with TRBJ2-7; the D gene is possibly TRBD1 (7 bases). The CDR3 is 13 residues long. Trimming pared 10 bases from V and 3 bases from J, leaving 16 bases between. The germline V gene has CDR1 MNHNY and CDR2 SVGAGI (reference sequence). CDR3 sequence: CATRGDRVYEQYF. The CDR3 DNA follows: TGTGCCACCAGGGGGGACAGAGTCTACGAGCAGTACTTC.

This clone was observed a single time. This rearrangement joins TRBV30 to TRBJ2-1; 11 nucleotides align to TRBD2. CDR1 and CDR2 (germline): GTSNPN, SVGIG (reference sequence). The V and J ends lost 1 base and 3 bases, in that order; junction bases with no gene match: 5. The CDR3 sequence is 16 residues long. This CDR3 is CAWSEAGLADYNEQFF. The DNA of the CDR3 is TGTGCCTGGAGTGAGGCGGGACTAGCGGACTACAATGAGCAGTTCTTC.

The chain couples TRBV5-6 to TRBJ1-2; D perhaps matches TRBD1 (5 bases). Germline loops: CDR1 SGHDT, CDR2 YYEEEE. The CDR3 contains 15 residues. Trimming stripped 0 bases from V and 8 bases from J, with 17 bases between. The CDR3: CASSLVGSGDGGYTF. The DNA for the CDR3 is TGTGCCAGCAGCTTGGTCGGATCGGGGGATGGGGGCTACACCTTC.

The chain combines TRBV11-2 with TRBJ2-7, with D perhaps matching TRBD1 (6 bases). Trimming removed 1 base at V and 5 bases at J, with 12 bases between. The CDR3 loop spans 14 amino acids. From germline, CDR1 is SGHAT and CDR2 FQNNGV. CDR3 sequence: CASSLGGRGHEQYF. Here the CDR3 DNA reads TGTGCCAGCAGCTTAGGTGGCAGGGGCCACGAGCAGTACTTC.

This clone came up once. This chain connects TRBV18 to TRBJ1-1; D gene ambiguous. Germline V gene sequence: CDR1 KGHSH, CDR2 LQKENI. This CDR3 has 14 residues. V lost 1 base to trimming and J lost 1 base, with 7 bases between them. The CDR3 here is CASSPLGGNTEAFF. Here the CDR3 DNA reads TGTGCCAGCTCACCACTGGGAGGGAACACTGAAGCTTTCTTT.

The V gene is TRBV6-5, the J gene TRBJ1-6; D ambiguous. The CDR3 is 13 residues long. Trimming took off 4 bases at V and 9 bases at J, with 10 bases between the two ends. Germline CDR1 reads MNHEY; CDR2 reads SVGAGI. CDR3 loop: CASSWALFSPLHF. The CDR3, as DNA: TGTGCCAGCAGTTGGGCTTTATTTTCACCCCTCCACTTT.

The chain is built from TRBV28 and TRBJ2-1, with D perhaps matching TRBD1 (5 bases). This CDR3 region has 15 residues. With 6 bases removed from V and 2 bases from J, the gap between germline ends came to 14 bases. The germline CDR1 and CDR2 sequences are MDHEN and SYDVKM. In nucleotides, the CDR3 is TGTGCCAGCAGAAAATCAGGGAATCCCTACAATGAGCAGTTCTTC. This translates into CASRKSGNPYNEQFF.

J is TRBJ2-3 and V is TRBV30; D might be TRBD1 (6 bases). Germline CDR1 GTSNPN, CDR2 SVGIG (reference sequence). The V end was cut by 4 bases, the J end by 2 bases, with 10 bases between. This CDR3 spans 13 amino acids. CDR3 region: CAWTRGHTDTQYF. In DNA form, the CDR3 reads TGTGCCTGGACGAGGGGACACACAGATACGCAGTATTTT.

The chain has TRBV5-1 and TRBJ1-2; D gene uncertain. The CDR3 is made up of 14 amino acids. CDR1 and CDR2 from the germline V gene are SGHRS and YFSETQ. V was cut by 0 bases and J by 2 bases, with 8 bases left in between. CDR3 in DNA: TGCGCCAGCAGCTTGGGGGTCAGGAACTATGGCTACACCTTC. Protein: CASSLGVRNYGYTF.

This clone appeared a few times. The chain recombines TRBV28 with TRBJ2-7; D may be TRBD2 (6 bases). With 3 bases removed from V and 4 bases from J, the gap between germline ends came to 13 bases. The germline CDR1 and CDR2 sequences are MDHEN and SYDVKM. The CDR3 runs 14 residues. The CDR3 here is CASSFLGGTYEQYF. CDR3 sequence (DNA): TGTGCCAGCAGTTTTCTGGGGGGTACATACGAGCAGTACTTC.

The genes are TRBV6-1 and TRBJ2-3, with TRBD1 as a possible D gene (5 bases). CDR3 length: 14 residues. Trimming removed 3 bases from V and 4 bases from J, with 11 bases in between. Germline V gene data show CDR1 as MNHNS and CDR2 as SASEGT. CDR3 sequence reads: CASSEGRVADTQYF. CDR3 bases: TGTGCCAGCAGTGAGGGCAGGGTGGCAGATACGCAGTATTTT.

This clone is a singleton in its sample. This chain joins TRBV28 and TRBJ1-1, with D unclear. The CDR3 is 16 amino acids. The germline V gene has CDR1 MDHEN and CDR2 SYDVKM. Trimming took 3 bases from V and 0 from J, leaving 14 bases between them. CDR3 in amino acids: CASSLEYSFMNTEAFF. The CDR3 DNA sequence: TGTGCCAGCAGTTTGGAATACAGCTTTATGAACACTGAAGCTTTCTTT.

The chain employs TRBV6-1 and TRBJ2-3, with D maybe TRBD2 (6 bases). The CDR3 runs 14 residues. V was cut by 7 bases and J by 2 bases, with 13 bases left in between. Germline V gene lookup returns CDR1 MNHNS and CDR2 SASEGT. The CDR3, as DNA: TGTGCCAGCACCGGGCGGGACCCCACAGATACGCAGTATTTT. Protein sequence: CASTGRDPTDTQYF.

The V call is TRBV5-1, the J call TRBJ2-5; 13 bases are a match to TRBD2. Germline CDR1 is SGHRS and CDR2 is YFSETQ. The trim removed 4 bases at V and 2 bases at J, leaving 5 bases unmatched. This CDR3 spans 16 amino acids. Written as DNA, the CDR3 is TGCGCCAGCAGCGGAGGGACTAGCGGGAATCAAGAGACCCAGTACTTC. Residues: CASSGGTSGNQETQYF.